A selection of T cell receptor beta chains follows, all from one sample in a study of shared clonotypes between healthy human individuals. Profiling relied on immunoSEQ multiplex PCR, and the TCRdb table lists in-frame clones only, not all of them. Of hundreds of thousands of clones listed, 75% to 85% were seen once; the top ten hold 13%. Sequencing input: PBMCs. Receptors originate from a woman between 40 and 50 years old in good health. Some clones in this sample may be carry-over from other donors' samples. CDR3s include the opening cysteine and the closing phenylalanine or tryptophan. A D gene is named only where the DNA matches it firmly. Clone size is shown for a subset of rows, as once, few, many or a class of expanded clone.

.	TRBV5-1	.	TRBJ1-1	TGCGCCAGCAGCTTGGAGGGGAGCGGGGGCACTGAAGCTTTCTTT	CASSLEGSGGTEAFF
.	TRBV29-1	.	TRBJ2-7	TGCAGCGTTGGAGTTGATGGCCAACGGCAGTACTTC	CSVGVDGQRQYF
.	TRBV7-9	TRBD2	TRBJ2-7	TGTGCCAGCAGCAGACGACTAGCGGGCTTCTACGAGCAGTACTTC	CASSRRLAGFYEQYF
.	TRBV5-4	TRBD2	TRBJ2-5	TGTGCCAGCAGCCGTACTAGCGGACAAGAGACCCAGTACTTC	CASSRTSGQETQYF
.	TRBV5-4	.	TRBJ1-4	TGTGCCAGCAGCACCCCCGGCCCAACTAATGAAAAACTGTTTTTT	CASSTPGPTNEKLFF
.	TRBV7-6	TRBD2	TRBJ2-3	TGTGCCAGCAGCTCCCGGACTAGCGGAGATACGCAGTATTTT	CASSSRTSGDTQYF
.	TRBV4-2	.	TRBJ2-3	TGTGCCAGCAGCCAAGATGTCAGGGAGGTTATAACAGATACGCAGTATTTT	CASSQDVREVITDTQYF
.	TRBV10-2	TRBD2	TRBJ2-7	TGCGCCAGCAGTGAGTCTGGAGCGGGAGGGTCTGGCGAGCAGTACTTC	CASSESGAGGSGEQYF
.	TRBV15	TRBD2	TRBJ2-7	TGTGCCACCAGCAGGGGGACTAGCCGGAGGTACGAGCAGTACTTC	CATSRGTSRRYEQYF
once	TRBV7-9	.	TRBJ1-1	TGTGCCAGCAGCTTAGCTCAGGGCACTGAAGCTTTCTTT	CASSLAQGTEAFF
.	TRBV20-1	TRBD2	TRBJ2-1	TGCAGTGCTTCGGGACTAGCGGGACCGTTCTTC	CSASGLAGPFF
.	TRBV9	TRBD1	TRBJ2-7	TGTGCCAGCAGCTCCGAGGGGACAGGGAAATACGAGCAGTACTTC	CASSSEGTGKYEQYF
.	TRBV30	TRBD2	TRBJ2-7	TGTGCCTGGAGTGGGGGGCTAGCGGGAAGCTACGAGCAGTACTTC	CAWSGGLAGSYEQYF
.	TRBV6-6	.	TRBJ1-1	TGTGCCAGCAGTTTCCCAGCGAACACTGAAGCTTTCTTT	CASSFPANTEAFF
.	TRBV2	.	TRBJ2-1	TGTGCCAATGAACGGGAAAGAACCTACAATGAGCAGTTCTTC	CANERERTYNEQFF
.	TRBV5-3	TRBD1	TRBJ1-6	TGTGCCAGAAGCCCCCGGGACAGGGGTTCTTCACCCCTCCACTTT	CARSPRDRGSSPLHF
many	TRBV15	.	TRBJ2-5	TGTGCCACCAGTCCACGGGGAGGTGGCGGGGCCTTCAGGGAGACCCAGTACTTC	CATSPRGGGGAFRETQYF
.	TRBV4-3	.	TRBJ1-1	TGCGCCAGCAGGACCAGGGGCTTAGGGGAGAACACTGAAGCTTTCTTT	CASRTRGLGENTEAFF
.	TRBV27	.	TRBJ2-2	TGTGCCAGCAGTTTAGCGGGGCCGAACACCGGGGAGCTGTTTTTT	CASSLAGPNTGELFF
.	TRBV28	TRBD1	TRBJ1-2	TGTGCCAGCAGTTTAGGCAGGGGGTTCGACTATGGCTACACCTTC	CASSLGRGFDYGYTF
many	TRBV2	TRBD1	TRBJ2-3	TGTGCCATCGTGACAGGGGGATCTAGCACAGATACGCAGTATTTT	CAIVTGGSSTDTQYF
many	TRBV7-2	TRBD1	TRBJ1-1	TGTGCCAGCAGCTATGGGACAGCGAACACTGAAGCTTTCTTT	CASSYGTANTEAFF
.	TRBV9	TRBD1	TRBJ2-1	TGTGCCAGCAGCGCCTCGGGACAGAATGAGCAGTTCTTC	CASSASGQNEQFF
few	TRBV7-9	TRBD2	TRBJ2-1	TGTGCCAGCAGCTTAGCGGGGACTAGCGGGAGAAAGGTAGGCAATGAGCAGTTCTTC	CASSLAGTSGRKVGNEQFF
.	TRBV9	.	TRBJ1-1	TGTGCCAGCAGCGTGATCCCCGGGGGCGGCACTGAAGCTTTCTTT	CASSVIPGGGTEAFF
.	TRBV7-8	TRBD1	TRBJ2-7	TGTGCCAGCGGCAGGGGGTTAAACGGCGAGCAGTACTTC	CASGRGLNGEQYF
.	TRBV19	.	TRBJ1-3	TGTGCCAGTAGTATGGACAGCTTCTCTGGAAACACCATATATTTT	CASSMDSFSGNTIYF
.	TRBV7-9	TRBD1	TRBJ2-7	TGTGCCAGCAGCCGTGACAGGGGAATTGACGAGCAGTACTTC	CASSRDRGIDEQYF
.	TRBV2	TRBD2	TRBJ2-2	TGTGCCAGCAGTGGACTAGCGGTACACACCGGGGAGCTGTTTTTT	CASSGLAVHTGELFF